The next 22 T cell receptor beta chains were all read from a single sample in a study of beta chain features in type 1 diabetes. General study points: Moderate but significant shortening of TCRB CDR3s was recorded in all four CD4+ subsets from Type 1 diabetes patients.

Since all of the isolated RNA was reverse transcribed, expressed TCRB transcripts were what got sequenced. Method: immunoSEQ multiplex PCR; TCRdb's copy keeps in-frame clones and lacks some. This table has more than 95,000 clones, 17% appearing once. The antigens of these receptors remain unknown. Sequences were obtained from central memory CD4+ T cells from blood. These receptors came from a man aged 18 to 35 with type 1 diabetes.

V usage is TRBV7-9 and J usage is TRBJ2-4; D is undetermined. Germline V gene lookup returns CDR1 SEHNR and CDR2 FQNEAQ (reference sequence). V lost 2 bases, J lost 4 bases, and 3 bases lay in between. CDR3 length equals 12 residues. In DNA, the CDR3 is TGTGCCAGCAGCTTACTAAAAAACATTCAGTACTTC. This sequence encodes CASSLLKNIQYF. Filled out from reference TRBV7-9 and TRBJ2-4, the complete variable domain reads DTGVSQNPRHKITKRGQNVTFRCDPISEHNRLYWYRQTLGQGPEFLTYFQNEAQLEKSRLLSDRFSAERPKGSFSTLEIQRTEQGDSAMYLCASSLLKNIQYFGAGTRLSVL.

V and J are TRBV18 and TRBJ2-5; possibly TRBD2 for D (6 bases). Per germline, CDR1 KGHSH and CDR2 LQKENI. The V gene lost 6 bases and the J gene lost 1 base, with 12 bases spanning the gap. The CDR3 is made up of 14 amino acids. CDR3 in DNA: TGTGCCAGCTCCCTCGGGACTTTCCAAGAGACCCAGTACTTC. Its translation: CASSLGTFQETQYF.

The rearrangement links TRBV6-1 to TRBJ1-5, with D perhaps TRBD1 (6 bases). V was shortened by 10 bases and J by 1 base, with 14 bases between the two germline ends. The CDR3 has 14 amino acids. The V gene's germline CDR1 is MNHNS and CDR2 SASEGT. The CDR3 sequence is CATNEGGSNQPQHF. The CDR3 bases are TGTGCCACTAATGAGGGGGGCAGCAATCAGCCCCAGCATTTT.

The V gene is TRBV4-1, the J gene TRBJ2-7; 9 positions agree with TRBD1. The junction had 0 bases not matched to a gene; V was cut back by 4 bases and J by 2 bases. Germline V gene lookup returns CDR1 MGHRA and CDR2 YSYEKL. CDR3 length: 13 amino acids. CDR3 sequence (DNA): TGCGCCAGCAGCCGGGACAGGGCCTACGAGCAGTACTTC. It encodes CASSRDRAYEQYF.

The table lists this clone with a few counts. The CDR3 DNA reads TGCAGCGTTGAACCCGGCGGGGTGAACACTGAAGCTTTCTTT. It translates to CSVEPGGVNTEAFF. The J gene is TRBJ1-1, the V gene TRBV29-1; D uncertain. The CDR3 runs 14 residues. The germline V and J ends were trimmed by 2 bases and 0 bases, with 10 bases remaining between them. Germline V CDR1 and CDR2: SQVTM, ANQGSEA.

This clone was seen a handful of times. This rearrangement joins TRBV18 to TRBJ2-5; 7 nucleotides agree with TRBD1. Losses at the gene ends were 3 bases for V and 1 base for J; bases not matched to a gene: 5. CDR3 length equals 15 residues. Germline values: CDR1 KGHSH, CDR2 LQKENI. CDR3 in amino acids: CASSPLTGFQETQYF. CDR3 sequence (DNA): TGTGCCAGCTCACCCTTGACAGGGTTCCAAGAGACCCAGTACTTC.

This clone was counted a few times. DNA for the CDR3: TGCAGCGTTGAAGCTTCAGGGGCACGGGAGACCCAGTACTTC. Its protein is CSVEASGARETQYF. The rearrangement links TRBV29-1 to TRBJ2-5; TRBD1 is a possible D gene (6 bases). Germline CDR1 reads SQVTM; CDR2 reads ANQGSEA. The CDR3 length is 14 residues. The germline V and J ends were trimmed by 1 base and 5 bases, with 14 bases remaining between them.

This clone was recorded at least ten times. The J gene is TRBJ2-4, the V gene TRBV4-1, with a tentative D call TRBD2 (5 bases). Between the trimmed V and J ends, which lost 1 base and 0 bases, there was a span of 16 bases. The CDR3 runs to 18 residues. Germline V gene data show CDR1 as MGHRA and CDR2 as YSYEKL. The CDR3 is CASSQGSTGVSAKNIQYF. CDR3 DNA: TGCGCCAGCAGCCAAGGATCCACCGGGGTTTCAGCCAAAAACATTCAGTACTTC.

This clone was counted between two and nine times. The CDR3 DNA reads TGTGCCAGCAACGGACAGGGGTCCTACGAGCAGTACTTC. Translation gives CASNGQGSYEQYF. This chain connects TRBV28 to TRBJ2-7; 9 bases are shared with TRBD1. The junction had 2 bases not matched to a gene; V was cut back by 7 bases and J by 1 base. CDR3 length equals 13 residues. Germline V gene data show CDR1 as MDHEN and CDR2 as SYDVKM.

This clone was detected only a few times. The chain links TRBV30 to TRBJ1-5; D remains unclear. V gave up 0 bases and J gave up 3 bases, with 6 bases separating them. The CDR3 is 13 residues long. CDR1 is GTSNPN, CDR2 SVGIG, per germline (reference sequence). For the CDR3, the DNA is TGTGCCTGGAGTGTAGGGAACAATCAGCCCCAGCATTTT. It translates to CAWSVGNNQPQHF.

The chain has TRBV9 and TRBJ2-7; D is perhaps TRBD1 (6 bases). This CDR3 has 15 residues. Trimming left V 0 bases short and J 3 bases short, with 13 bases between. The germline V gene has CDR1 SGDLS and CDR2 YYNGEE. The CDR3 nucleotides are TGTGCCAGCAGCGTAGGGCAGGGACAACTCTACGAGCAGTACTTC. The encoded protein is CASSVGQGQLYEQYF.

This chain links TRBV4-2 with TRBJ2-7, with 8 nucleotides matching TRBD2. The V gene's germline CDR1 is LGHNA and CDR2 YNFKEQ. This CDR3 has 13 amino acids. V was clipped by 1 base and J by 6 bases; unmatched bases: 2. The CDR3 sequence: CASSQAGGLEQYF. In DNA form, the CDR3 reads TGTGCCAGCAGCCAAGCGGGGGGGCTCGAGCAGTACTTC.

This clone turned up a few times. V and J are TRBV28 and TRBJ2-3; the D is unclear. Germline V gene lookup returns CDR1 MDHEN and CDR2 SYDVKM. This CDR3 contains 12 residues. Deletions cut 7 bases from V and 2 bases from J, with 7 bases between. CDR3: CASTYPTDTQYF. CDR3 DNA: TGTGCCAGCACTTATCCCACAGATACGCAGTATTTT.

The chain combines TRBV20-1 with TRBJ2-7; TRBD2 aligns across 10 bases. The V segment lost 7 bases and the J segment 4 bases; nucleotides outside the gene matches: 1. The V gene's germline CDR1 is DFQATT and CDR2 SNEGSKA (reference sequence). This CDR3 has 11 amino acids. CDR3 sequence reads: CSVSGGYEQYF. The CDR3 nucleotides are TGCAGTGTTAGCGGGGGGTACGAGCAGTACTTC.

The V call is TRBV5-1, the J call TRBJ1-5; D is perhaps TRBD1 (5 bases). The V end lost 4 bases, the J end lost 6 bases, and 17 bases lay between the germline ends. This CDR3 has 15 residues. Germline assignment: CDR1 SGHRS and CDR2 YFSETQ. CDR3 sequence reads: CASSLGAGEGQPQHF. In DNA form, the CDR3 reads TGCGCCAGCAGCCTCGGGGCCGGCGAGGGTCAGCCCCAGCATTTT.

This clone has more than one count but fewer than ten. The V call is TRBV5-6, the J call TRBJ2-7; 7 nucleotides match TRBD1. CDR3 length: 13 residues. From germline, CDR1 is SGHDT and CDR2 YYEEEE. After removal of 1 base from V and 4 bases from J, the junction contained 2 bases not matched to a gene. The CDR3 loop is CASSLSTGYEQYF. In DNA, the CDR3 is TGTGCCAGCAGCTTGTCGACAGGGTACGAGCAGTACTTC.

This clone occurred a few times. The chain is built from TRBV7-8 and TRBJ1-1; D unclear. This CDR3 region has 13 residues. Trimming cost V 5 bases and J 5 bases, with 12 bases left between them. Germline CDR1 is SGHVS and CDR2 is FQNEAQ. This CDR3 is CASSLGHGTEAFF. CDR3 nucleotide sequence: TGTGCCAGCAGCCTGGGTCATGGGACTGAAGCTTTCTTT.

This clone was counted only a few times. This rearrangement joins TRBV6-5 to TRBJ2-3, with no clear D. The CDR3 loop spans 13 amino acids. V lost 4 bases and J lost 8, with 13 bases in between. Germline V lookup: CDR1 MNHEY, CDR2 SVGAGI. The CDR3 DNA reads TGTGCCAGCAGTTCACTGACGCTCGGTACGCAGTATTTT. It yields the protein CASSSLTLGTQYF.

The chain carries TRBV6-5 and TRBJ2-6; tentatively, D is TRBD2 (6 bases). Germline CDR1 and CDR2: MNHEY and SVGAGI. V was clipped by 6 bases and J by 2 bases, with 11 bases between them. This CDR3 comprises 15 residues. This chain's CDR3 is CASRSGEAGANVLTF. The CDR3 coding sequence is TGTGCCAGCAGGTCCGGGGAGGCTGGGGCCAACGTCCTGACTTTC.

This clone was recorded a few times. The CDR3 sequence: CASSVLAGYGDTQYF. The CDR3 DNA sequence: TGTGCCAGCAGCGTACTAGCGGGATATGGAGATACGCAGTATTTT. The V and J genes are TRBV9 and TRBJ2-3; 9 positions match TRBD2. Germline trimming cut 1 base from V and 5 bases from J; bases unmatched to any gene: 5. Germline CDR1 SGDLS, CDR2 YYNGEE. CDR3 length equals 15 residues.

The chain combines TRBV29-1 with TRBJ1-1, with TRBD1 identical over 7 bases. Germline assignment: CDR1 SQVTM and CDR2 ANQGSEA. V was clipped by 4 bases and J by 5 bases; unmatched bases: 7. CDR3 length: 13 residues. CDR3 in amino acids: CSVAGQAYTEAFF. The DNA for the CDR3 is TGCAGCGTTGCTGGACAGGCGTATACTGAAGCTTTCTTT.

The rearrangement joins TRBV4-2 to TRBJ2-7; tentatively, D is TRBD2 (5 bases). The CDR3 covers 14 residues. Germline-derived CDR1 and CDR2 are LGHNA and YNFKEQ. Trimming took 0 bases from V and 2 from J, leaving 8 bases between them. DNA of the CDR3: TGTGCCAGCAGCCAAGAACTAGAACCCTACGAGCAGTACTTC. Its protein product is CASSQELEPYEQYF.